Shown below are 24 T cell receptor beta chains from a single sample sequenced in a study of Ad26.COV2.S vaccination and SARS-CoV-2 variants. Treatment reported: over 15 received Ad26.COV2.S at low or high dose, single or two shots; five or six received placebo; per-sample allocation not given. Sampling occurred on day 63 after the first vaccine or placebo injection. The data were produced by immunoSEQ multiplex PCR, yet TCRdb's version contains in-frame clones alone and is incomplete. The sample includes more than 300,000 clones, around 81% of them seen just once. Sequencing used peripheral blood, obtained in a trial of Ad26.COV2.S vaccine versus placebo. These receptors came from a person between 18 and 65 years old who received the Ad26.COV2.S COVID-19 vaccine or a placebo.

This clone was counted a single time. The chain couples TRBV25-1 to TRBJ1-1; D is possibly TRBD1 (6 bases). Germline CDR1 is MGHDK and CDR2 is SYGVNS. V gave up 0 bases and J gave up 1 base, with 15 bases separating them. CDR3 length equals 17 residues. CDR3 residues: CASSEYGQGMGNTEAFF. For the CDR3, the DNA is TGTGCCAGCAGTGAATATGGGCAGGGGATGGGGAACACTGAAGCTTTCTTT.

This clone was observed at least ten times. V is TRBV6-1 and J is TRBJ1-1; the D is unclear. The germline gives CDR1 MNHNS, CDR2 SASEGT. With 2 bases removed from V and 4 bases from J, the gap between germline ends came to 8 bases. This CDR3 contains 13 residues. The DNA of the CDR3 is TGTGCCAGCAGTGAACCGAGACTCACTGAAGCTTTCTTT. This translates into CASSEPRLTEAFF.

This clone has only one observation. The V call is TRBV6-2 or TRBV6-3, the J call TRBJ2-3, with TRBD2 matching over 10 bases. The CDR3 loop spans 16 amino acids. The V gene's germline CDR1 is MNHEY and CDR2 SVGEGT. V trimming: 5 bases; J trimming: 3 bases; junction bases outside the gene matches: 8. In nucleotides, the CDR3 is TGTGCCAGCAGTGGATTTAGCGGGGGGCATACAGATACGCAGTATTTT. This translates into CASSGFSGGHTDTQYF.

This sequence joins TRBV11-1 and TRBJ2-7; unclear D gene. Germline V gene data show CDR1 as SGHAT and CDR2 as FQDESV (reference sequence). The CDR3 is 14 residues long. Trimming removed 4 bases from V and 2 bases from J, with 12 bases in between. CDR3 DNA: TGTGCCAGCAGCTCAAAGGGCTCCCCCTACGAGCAGTACTTC. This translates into CASSSKGSPYEQYF.

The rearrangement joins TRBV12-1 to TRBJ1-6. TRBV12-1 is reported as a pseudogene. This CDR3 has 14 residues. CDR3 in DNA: TGTGCCAGCAGCTTTGGTCAGGGAGGTTCACCCCTCCACTTT. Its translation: CASSFGQGGSPLHF.

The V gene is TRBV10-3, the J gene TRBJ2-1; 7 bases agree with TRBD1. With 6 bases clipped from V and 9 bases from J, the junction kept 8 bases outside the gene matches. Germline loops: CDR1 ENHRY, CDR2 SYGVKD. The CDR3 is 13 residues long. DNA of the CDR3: TGTGCCATCAGCCGGGACAGCGGTGGTGAGCAGTTCTTC. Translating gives CAISRDSGGEQFF.

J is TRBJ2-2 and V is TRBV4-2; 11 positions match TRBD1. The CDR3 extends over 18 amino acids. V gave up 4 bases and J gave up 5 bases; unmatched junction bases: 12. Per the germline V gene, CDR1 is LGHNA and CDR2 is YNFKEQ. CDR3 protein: CASSLQDRGRAQTGELFF. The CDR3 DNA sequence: TGTGCCAGCAGCCTTCAGGACAGGGGGCGAGCACAAACCGGGGAGCTGTTTTTT.

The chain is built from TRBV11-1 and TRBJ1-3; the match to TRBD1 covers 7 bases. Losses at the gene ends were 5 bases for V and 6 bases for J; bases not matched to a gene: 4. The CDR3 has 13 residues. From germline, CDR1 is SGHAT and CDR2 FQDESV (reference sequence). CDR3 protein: CASSLGGENTIYF. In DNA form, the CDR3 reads TGTGCCAGCAGCCTAGGGGGCGAAAACACCATATATTTT.

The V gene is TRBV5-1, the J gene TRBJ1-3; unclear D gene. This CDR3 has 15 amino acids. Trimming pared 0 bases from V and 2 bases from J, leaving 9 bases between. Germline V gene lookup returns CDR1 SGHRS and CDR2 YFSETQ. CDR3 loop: CASSLGYSTGNTIYF. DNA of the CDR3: TGCGCCAGCAGCTTGGGTTACAGTACTGGAAACACCATATATTTT.

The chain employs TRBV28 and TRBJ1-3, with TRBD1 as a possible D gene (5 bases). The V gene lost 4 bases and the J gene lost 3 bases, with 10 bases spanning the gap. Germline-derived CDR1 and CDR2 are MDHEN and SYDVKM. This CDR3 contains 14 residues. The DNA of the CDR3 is TGTGCCAGCAGTTGGACAAAGGATGGAAACACCATATATTTT. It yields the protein CASSWTKDGNTIYF.

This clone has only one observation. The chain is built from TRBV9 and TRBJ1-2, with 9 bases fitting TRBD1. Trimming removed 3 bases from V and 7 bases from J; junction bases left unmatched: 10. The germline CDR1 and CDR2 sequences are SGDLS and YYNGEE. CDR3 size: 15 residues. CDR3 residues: CASSAAPGQGRGYTF. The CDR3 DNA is TGTGCCAGCAGCGCCGCGCCGGGACAGGGACGTGGCTACACCTTC. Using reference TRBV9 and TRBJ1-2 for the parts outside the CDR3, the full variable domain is DSGVTQTPKHLITATGQRVTLRCSPRSGDLSVYWYQQSLDQGLQFLIQYYNGEERAKGNILERFSAQQFPDLHSELNLSSLELGDSALYFCASSAAPGQGRGYTFGSGTRLTVV.

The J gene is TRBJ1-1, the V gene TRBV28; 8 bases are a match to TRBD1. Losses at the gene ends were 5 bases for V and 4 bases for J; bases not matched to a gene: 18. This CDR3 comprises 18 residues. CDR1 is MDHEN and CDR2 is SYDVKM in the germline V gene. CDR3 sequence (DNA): TGTGCCAGCAGTCCTGGGACAGGTTCGGCTCTTTGGAGCACTGAAGCTTTCTTT. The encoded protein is CASSPGTGSALWSTEAFF.

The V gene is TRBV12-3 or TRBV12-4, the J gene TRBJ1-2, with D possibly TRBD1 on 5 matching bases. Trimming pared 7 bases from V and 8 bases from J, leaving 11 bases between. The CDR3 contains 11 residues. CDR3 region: CASTRVLGYTF. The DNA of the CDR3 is TGTGCCAGCACCAGGGTGCTAGGCTACACCTTC.

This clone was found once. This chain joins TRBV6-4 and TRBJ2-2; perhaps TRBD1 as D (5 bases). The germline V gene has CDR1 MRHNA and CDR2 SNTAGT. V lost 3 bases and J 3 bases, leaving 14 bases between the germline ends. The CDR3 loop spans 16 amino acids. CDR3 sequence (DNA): TGTGCCAGCAGTGAAGTGTTTGAAGGGGACACCGGGGAGCTGTTTTTT. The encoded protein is CASSEVFEGDTGELFF.

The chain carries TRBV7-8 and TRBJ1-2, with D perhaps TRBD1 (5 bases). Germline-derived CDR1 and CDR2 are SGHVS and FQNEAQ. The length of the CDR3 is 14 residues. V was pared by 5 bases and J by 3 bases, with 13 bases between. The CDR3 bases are TGTGCCAGCAGCCCACGGACATCCTACTATGGCTACACCTTC. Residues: CASSPRTSYYGYTF.

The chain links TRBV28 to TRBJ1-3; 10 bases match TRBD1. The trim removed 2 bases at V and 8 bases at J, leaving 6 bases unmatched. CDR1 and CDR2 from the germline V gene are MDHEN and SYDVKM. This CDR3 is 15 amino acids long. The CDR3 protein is CASSLLRDRGDTIYF. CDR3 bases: TGTGCCAGCAGTTTACTCCGGGACAGGGGAGACACCATATATTTT.

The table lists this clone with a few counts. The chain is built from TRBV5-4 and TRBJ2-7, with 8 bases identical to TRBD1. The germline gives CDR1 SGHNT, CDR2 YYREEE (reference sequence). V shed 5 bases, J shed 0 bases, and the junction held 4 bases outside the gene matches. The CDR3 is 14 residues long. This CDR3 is CASSRDRSSYEQYF. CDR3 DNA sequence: TGTGCCAGCAGTCGGGACAGGAGCTCCTACGAGCAGTACTTC. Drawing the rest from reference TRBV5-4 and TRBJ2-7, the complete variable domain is ETGVTQSPTHLIKTRGQQVTLRCSSQSGHNTVSWYQQALGQGPQFIFQYYREEENGRGNFPPRFSGLQFPNYSSELNVNALELDDSALYLCASSRDRSSYEQYFGPGTRLTVT.

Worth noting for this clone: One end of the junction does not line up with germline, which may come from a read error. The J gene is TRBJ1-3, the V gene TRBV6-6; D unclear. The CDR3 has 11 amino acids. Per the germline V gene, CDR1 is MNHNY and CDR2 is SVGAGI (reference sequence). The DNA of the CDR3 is TGTGCCGGCAGCTCTGGAAACACCATATATTTT. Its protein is CAGSSGNTIYF.

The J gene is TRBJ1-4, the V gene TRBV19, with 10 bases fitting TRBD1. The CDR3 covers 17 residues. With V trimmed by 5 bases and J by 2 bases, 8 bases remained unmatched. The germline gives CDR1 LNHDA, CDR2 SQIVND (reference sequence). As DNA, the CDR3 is TGTGCCAGTAGTCTCCAGACAGGGGGCATCACTAATGAAAAACTGTTTTTT. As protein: CASSLQTGGITNEKLFF.

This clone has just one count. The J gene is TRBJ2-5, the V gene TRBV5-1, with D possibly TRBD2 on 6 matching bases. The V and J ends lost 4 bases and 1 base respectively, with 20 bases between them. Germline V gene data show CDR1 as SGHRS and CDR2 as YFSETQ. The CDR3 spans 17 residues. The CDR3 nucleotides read TGCGCCAGCAGCCCAACCCGGGACTCGCGCGGCCAAGAGACCCAGTACTTC. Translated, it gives CASSPTRDSRGQETQYF.

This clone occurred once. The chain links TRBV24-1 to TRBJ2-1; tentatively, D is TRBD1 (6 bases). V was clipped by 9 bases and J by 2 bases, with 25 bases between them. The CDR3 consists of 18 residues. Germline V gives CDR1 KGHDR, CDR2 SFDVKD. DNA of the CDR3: TGTGCCACCTGGTGGCCAGACACAGGGATAATCACCTACAATGAGCAGTTCTTC. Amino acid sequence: CATWWPDTGIITYNEQFF.

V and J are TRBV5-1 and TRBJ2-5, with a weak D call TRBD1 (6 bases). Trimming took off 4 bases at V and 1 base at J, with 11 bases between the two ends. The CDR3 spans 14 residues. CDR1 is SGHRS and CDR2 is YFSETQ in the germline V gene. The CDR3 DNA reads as TGCGCCAGCAGCCGGGACAATAGCCAAGAGACCCAGTACTTC. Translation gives CASSRDNSQETQYF.

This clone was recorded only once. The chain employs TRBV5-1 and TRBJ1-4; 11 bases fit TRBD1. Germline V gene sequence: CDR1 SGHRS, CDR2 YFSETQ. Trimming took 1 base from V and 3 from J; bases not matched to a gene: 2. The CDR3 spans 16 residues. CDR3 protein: CASSLRTGGPNEKLFF. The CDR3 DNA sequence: TGCGCCAGCAGCTTGAGGACAGGGGGCCCTAATGAAAAACTGTTTTTT.

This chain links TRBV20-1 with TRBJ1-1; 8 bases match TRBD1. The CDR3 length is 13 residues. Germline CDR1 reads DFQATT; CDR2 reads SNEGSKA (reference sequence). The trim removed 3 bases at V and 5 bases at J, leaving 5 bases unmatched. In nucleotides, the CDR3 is TGCAGTGCTAGTCAGGGGGCCCTGACTGAAGCTTTCTTT. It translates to CSASQGALTEAFF.